The sequence of this TCR beta chain was determined in a study of siplizumab effects on memory and regulatory T cells (dated by TCRdb to between 2019 and 2020). As for the study more broadly: The study looked at the effect of siplizumab, an anti-CD2 antibody, on alloreactive T-cell subsets in allogeneic mixed lymphocyte reactions made from human PBMCs.

Concerning this clone: This receptor's antigen is unknown. No base quality values were provided; no much bigger clone lies one nucleotide off.

Broader findings and caveats from the paper: About 75-96% of proliferating CD4+ or CD8+ clones could not be given a naive or memory phenotype. Because sequences at frequencies below about 10^-5 were poorly captured, only a minor fraction of alloreactive clones could be mapped back to unstimulated subsets. Unstimulated naive T cells appeared more diverse than memory T cells, and naive cells seemed to contribute substantially to the alloresponse. No functional confirmation was obtained for the suppressive function of proliferating Tregs from siplizumab cultures. Siplizumab significantly reduced the cumulative frequency of alloreactive sequences traceable to unstimulated CD4+ memory T cells. In reactions with siplizumab, an average of approximately 69% of mappable alloreactive CD4+ clones were Treg-derived, compared with roughly 27% in control reactions.

V gives up 1 base and J gives up 0 bases, and the segment between their germline ends measures 16 bases. According to the germline V gene, CDR1 reads SGHRS and CDR2 reads YFSETQ. Reading from cysteine to phenylalanine, the CDR3 counts 17 amino acids. Solely the CDR3 DNA is kept, with 51 bases framed from the first base. The receptor library was made with the immunoSEQ multiplex PCR assay. Around 100,000 TCR templates per sample were assayed by the deep sequencing platform. Genomic DNA extracted from sorted T cells was used for TCRbeta CDR3 sequencing. On the study's bioinformatics: Clonal analysis of TCRbeta CDR3 data was done in the R programming language. Alloreactive CD4+ and CD8+ clones were defined by comparing unstimulated samples with post-reaction CFSE-low samples. Alloreactive CD4+ clones were assigned to regulatory or non-regulatory origin by matching sequences to sorted unstimulated Treg and non-Treg repertoires. Imported from immuneACCESS, the table was reduced by TCRdb to in-frame sequences with V and J called. These copies leave out some clones; in studies compared against another copy, an unresolved V gene accounts for under half, and the cause of the remainder is not known. V and J calls and clone size follow that table, whereas D and trimming were derived from the DNA. A total of roughly 50,000 clones appear in this sample, 93% of them only once. The ten largest account for roughly 17% of the sample.

Sorted unstimulated T cells and proliferating T cells recovered from mixed lymphocyte reactions were subjected to TCRbeta CDR3 sequencing. Fresh whole blood from some eleven HLA-typed healthy donors was used to isolate PBMCs. The source material was CD8+ T cells sorted from blood. The receptor was derived from a human donor in good health. The chain employs TRBV5-1 and TRBJ1-2, with TRBD1 tentatively as D gene (6 bases match). In nucleotide form, the sequence is TGCGCCAGCAGCTTGTACAGGGACCGATCCTCTAACTATGGCTACACCTTC. Its amino acids are CASSLYRDRSSNYGYTF.